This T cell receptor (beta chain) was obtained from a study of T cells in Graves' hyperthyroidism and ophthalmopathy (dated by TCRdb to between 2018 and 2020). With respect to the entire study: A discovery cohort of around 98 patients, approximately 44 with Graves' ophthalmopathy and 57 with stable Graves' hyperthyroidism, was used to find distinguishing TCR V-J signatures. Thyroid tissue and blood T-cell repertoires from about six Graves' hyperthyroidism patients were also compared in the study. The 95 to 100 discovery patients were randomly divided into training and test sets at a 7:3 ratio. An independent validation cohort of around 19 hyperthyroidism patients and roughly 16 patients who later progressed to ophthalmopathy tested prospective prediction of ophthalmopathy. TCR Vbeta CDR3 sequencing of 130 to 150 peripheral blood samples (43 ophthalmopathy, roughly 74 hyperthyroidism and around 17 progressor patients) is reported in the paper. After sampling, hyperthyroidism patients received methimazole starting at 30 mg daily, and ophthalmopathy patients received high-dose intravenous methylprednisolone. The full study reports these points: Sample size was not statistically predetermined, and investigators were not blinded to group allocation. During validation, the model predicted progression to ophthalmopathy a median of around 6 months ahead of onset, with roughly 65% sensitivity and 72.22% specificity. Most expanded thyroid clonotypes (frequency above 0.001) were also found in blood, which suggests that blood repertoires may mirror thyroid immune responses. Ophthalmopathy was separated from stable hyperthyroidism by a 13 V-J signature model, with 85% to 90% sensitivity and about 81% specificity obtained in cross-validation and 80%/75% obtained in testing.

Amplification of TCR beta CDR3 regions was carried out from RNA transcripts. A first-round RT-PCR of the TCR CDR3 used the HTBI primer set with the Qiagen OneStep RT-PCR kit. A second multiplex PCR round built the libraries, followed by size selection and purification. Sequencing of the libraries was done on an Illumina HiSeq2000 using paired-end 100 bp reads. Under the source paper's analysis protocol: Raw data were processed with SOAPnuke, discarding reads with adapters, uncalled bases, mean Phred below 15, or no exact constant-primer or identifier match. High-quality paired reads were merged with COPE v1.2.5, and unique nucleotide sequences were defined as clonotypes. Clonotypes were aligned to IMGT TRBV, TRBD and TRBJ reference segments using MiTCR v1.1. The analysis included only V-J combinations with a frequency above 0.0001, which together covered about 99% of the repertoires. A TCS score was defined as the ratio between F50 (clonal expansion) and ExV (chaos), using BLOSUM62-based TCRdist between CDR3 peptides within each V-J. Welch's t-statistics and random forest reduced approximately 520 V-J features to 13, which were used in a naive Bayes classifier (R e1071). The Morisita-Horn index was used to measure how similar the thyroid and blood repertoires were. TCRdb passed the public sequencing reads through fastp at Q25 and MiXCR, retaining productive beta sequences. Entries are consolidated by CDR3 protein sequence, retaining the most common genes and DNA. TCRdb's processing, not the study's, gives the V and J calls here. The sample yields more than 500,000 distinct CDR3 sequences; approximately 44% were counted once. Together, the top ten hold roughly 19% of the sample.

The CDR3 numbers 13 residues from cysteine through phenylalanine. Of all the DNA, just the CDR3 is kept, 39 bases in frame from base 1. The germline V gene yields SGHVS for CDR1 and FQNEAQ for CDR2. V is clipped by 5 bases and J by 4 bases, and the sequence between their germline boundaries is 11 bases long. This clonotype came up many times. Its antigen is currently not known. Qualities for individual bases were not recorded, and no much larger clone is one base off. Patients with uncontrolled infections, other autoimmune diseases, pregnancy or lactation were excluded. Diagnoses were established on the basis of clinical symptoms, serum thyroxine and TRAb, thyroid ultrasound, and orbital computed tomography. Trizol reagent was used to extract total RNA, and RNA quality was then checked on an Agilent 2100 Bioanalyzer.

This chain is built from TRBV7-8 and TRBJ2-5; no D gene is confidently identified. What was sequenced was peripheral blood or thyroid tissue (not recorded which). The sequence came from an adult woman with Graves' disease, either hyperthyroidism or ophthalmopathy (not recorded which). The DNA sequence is TGTGCCAGCAGCCGCAGACCGGGAGAGACCCAGTACTTC. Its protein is CASSRRPGETQYF.